These 19 T cell receptor beta chains share one sample of origin, sequenced in a study of blood T cell repertoires in COVID-19. Using immunoSEQ multiplex PCR, the repertoire was profiled, and TCRdb retains in-frame clones only, with some absent. Of fewer than 250,000 clones listed, 89% were seen once; the top ten hold 4% to 5.5%. Sequencing used peripheral blood. These receptors all come from a woman in her forties with acute or convalescent COVID-19.

This clone showed up just once. The chain uses TRBV5-8 and TRBJ1-6; D perhaps matches TRBD1 (5 bases). Trimming pared 0 bases from V and 7 bases from J, leaving 11 bases between. This CDR3 is built from 15 residues. Germline CDR1 is SGHTS and CDR2 is YDEGEE. The CDR3 reads CASSLAGVRNSPLHF. The DNA for the CDR3 is TGTGCCAGCAGCTTGGCGGGGGTAAGGAATTCACCCCTCCACTTT.

The V gene is TRBV18, the J gene TRBJ1-1; TRBD1 matches 7 bases. This CDR3 is built from 15 residues. After removal of 3 bases from V and 0 bases from J, the junction contained 4 bases not matched to a gene. Germline V CDR1 and CDR2: KGHSH, LQKENI. CDR3 DNA sequence: TGTGCCAGCTCACCTCCAGGGGGATTGAACACTGAAGCTTTCTTT. Its protein product is CASSPPGGLNTEAFF.

The gene calls are TRBV5-6 and TRBJ2-3, with 7 bases that match TRBD2. V trimming: 3 bases; J trimming: 6 bases; junction bases outside the gene matches: 7. The CDR3 covers 14 residues. Germline V gene sequence: CDR1 SGHDT, CDR2 YYEEEE. CDR3 nucleotide sequence: TGTGCCAGCAGCTCCGGACTAGGAGTGGATACGCAGTATTTT. The encoded protein is CASSSGLGVDTQYF.

The rearrangement links TRBV10-3 to TRBJ2-3; no clear D gene. The germline V and J ends were trimmed by 6 bases and 0 bases, with 7 bases remaining between them. Germline-derived CDR1 and CDR2 are ENHRY and SYGVKD. This CDR3 comprises 13 residues. The DNA for the CDR3 is TGTGCCATCAGGGCACGAAGCACAGATACGCAGTATTTT. Its protein product is CAIRARSTDTQYF.

The CDR3 DNA reads TGTGCCAGCAGTCAGACAATGAACACTGAAGCTTTCTTT. As protein: CASSQTMNTEAFF. V and J are TRBV2 and TRBJ1-1; no clear D. Germline loops: CDR1 SNHLY, CDR2 FYNNEI. Trimming cost V 5 bases and J 0 bases, with 7 bases left between them. The CDR3 runs 13 residues.

The V call is TRBV30, the J call TRBJ1-4, with D unresolved. CDR1 GTSNPN and CDR2 SVGIG come from the germline V gene (reference sequence). The CDR3 covers 15 residues. V was shortened by 2 bases and J by 7 bases, with 17 bases between the two germline ends. The DNA for the CDR3 is TGTGCCTGGAGTCCCGGGTGGGAGGGTGGTGAAAAACTGTTTTTT. This sequence encodes CAWSPGWEGGEKLFF.

This sequence joins TRBV18 and TRBJ2-1; 8 nucleotides match TRBD2. The CDR3 covers 15 residues. The germline CDR1 and CDR2 sequences are KGHSH and LQKENI. The V segment lost 3 bases and the J segment 4 bases; nucleotides outside the gene matches: 5. The CDR3 region has the DNA TGTGCCAGCTCACCTGGTAGCGGGGTGTACAATGAGCAGTTCTTC. Its protein product is CASSPGSGVYNEQFF.

This chain connects TRBV19 to TRBJ1-4; 7 bases agree with TRBD1. This CDR3 spans 13 amino acids. V was pared by 3 bases and J by 8 bases, with 3 bases of the junction left unmatched. CDR1 and CDR2 (germline): LNHDA, SQIVND (reference sequence). Here the CDR3 DNA reads TGTGCCAGTAGTATTGGACAGGCAGAAAAACTGTTTTTT. This translates into CASSIGQAEKLFF.

The table lists this clone with a count of one. The chain uses TRBV30 and TRBJ1-3; 7 bases align to TRBD1. Germline V gene sequence: CDR1 GTSNPN, CDR2 SVGIG (reference sequence). CDR3 length equals 16 residues. With 4 bases clipped from V and 1 base from J, the junction kept 10 bases outside the gene matches. The CDR3 region has the DNA TGTGCCTGGACCCGGGGAGGCAGGGGGTCTGGAAACACCATATATTTT. Translation gives CAWTRGGRGSGNTIYF.

In this sample, this clone turned up once. The chain has TRBV3-1 (or the pseudogene TRBV3-2) and TRBJ1-1; 7 bases are a match to TRBD1. Germline V gives CDR1 LGHDT, CDR2 YNNKEL (reference sequence). Germline trimming cut 3 bases from V and 0 bases from J; bases unmatched to any gene: 4. The CDR3 totals 15 residues. The CDR3: CASSQGTALNTEAFF. The CDR3 DNA sequence: TGTGCCAGCAGCCAGGGGACAGCCTTGAACACTGAAGCTTTCTTT.

V and J are TRBV9 and TRBJ2-1, with 7 nucleotides matching TRBD1. CDR1 is SGDLS, CDR2 YYNGEE, per germline. V trimming: 4 bases; J trimming: 7 bases; junction bases outside the gene matches: 5. The CDR3 extends over 13 amino acids. The CDR3: CASSPKQGNEQFF. The CDR3 coding sequence is TGTGCCAGCAGCCCTAAACAGGGGAATGAGCAGTTCTTC.

J is TRBJ1-6 and V is TRBV25-1; D unresolved. The CDR3 sequence is 17 residues long. V was pared by 3 bases and J by 0 bases, with 12 bases between. Germline V lookup: CDR1 MGHDK, CDR2 SYGVNS. The CDR3 here is CASSDTRRSSYNSPLHF. Here the CDR3 DNA reads TGTGCCAGCAGTGACACTCGACGGAGCTCCTATAATTCACCCCTCCACTTT.

In this sample, this clone turned up a few times. V gene TRBV10-3 combines with J gene TRBJ1-6; 8 bases are a match to TRBD1. CDR1 and CDR2 (germline): ENHRY, SYGVKD. The CDR3 is made up of 13 amino acids. The trim removed 6 bases at V and 10 bases at J, leaving 5 bases unmatched. In DNA form, the CDR3 reads TGTGCCATCAGAGACAGGGGCGGCTCACCCCTCCACTTT. Translation: CAIRDRGGSPLHF.

The chain couples TRBV9 to TRBJ2-2; TRBD1 matches 8 bases. The CDR3 covers 15 residues. The trim removed 3 bases at V and 5 bases at J, leaving 6 bases unmatched. Germline-derived CDR1 and CDR2 are SGDLS and YYNGEE. CDR3 residues: CASSGGQVMTGELFF. In DNA, the CDR3 is TGTGCCAGCAGCGGGGGACAGGTCATGACCGGGGAGCTGTTTTTT.

This clone was seen a handful of times. J is TRBJ1-3 and V is TRBV3-1 (or the pseudogene TRBV3-2), with D possibly being TRBD1 (6 bases). From germline, CDR1 is LGHDT and CDR2 YNNKEL (reference sequence). Trimming stripped 2 bases from V and 3 bases from J, with 17 bases between. The CDR3 is 17 amino acids. CDR3 amino acids: CASSQLSGGASGNTIYF. The DNA for the CDR3 is TGTGCCAGCAGCCAATTATCGGGGGGCGCGAGTGGAAACACCATATATTTT.

The chain uses TRBV7-7 and TRBJ2-7; D possibly corresponds to TRBD1 (5 bases). The CDR3 loop spans 13 amino acids. The germline CDR1 and CDR2 sequences are SSHAT and FNYEAQ (reference sequence). V shed 1 base and J shed 9 bases, with 13 bases lying between them. CDR3: CASSLGQPPRQYV. CDR3 coding DNA: TGTGCCAGCAGCTTAGGACAGCCCCCCAGGCAGTACGTC.

V and J are TRBV19 and TRBJ1-3, with a weak D call TRBD1 (6 bases). Trimming stripped 4 bases from V and 4 bases from J, with 20 bases between. This CDR3 region has 17 residues. Germline assignment: CDR1 LNHDA and CDR2 SQIVND (reference sequence). The CDR3 region has the DNA TGTGCCAGTAGTAATTCCCCCAGGGGAATCGTCGGAAACACCATATATTTT. This codes for CASSNSPRGIVGNTIYF.

The rearrangement joins TRBV12-3 or TRBV12-4 to TRBJ1-4, with TRBD1 as a possible D gene (6 bases). The CDR3 is 13 amino acids. Trimming stripped 6 bases from V and 8 bases from J, with 13 bases between. The CDR3 spells CASRGGQREKLFF. Here the CDR3 DNA reads TGTGCCAGCAGGGGCGGACAGCGGGAAAAACTGTTTTTT.

V and J are TRBV11-1 and TRBJ2-5; TRBD1 agrees at 8 bases. Germline CDR1 and CDR2: SGHAT and FQDESV (reference sequence). The CDR3 consists of 14 residues. J lost 2 bases, V lost 5 bases, and 4 bases had no gene match. CDR3 sequence: CASSTQGVQETQYF. As DNA, the CDR3 is TGTGCCAGCAGCACACAGGGGGTTCAAGAGACCCAGTACTTC.